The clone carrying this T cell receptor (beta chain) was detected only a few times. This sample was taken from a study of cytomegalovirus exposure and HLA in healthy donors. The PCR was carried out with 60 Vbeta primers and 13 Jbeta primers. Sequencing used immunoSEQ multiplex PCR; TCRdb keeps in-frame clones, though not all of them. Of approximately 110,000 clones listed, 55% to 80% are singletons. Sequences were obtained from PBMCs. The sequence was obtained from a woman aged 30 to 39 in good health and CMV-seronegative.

The chain's CDR3 is CASSMLNSKNEKLFF. The CDR3 DNA follows: TGTGCCAGTAGTATGTTGAACAGTAAGAATGAAAAACTGTTTTTT. The chain has TRBV19 and TRBJ1-4; no firm D call. CDR1 is LNHDA and CDR2 is SQIVND in the germline V gene (reference sequence). CDR3 length equals 15 residues. The V and J ends lost 3 bases and 5 bases respectively, with 13 bases between them.